These 25 T cell receptor beta chains share one sample of origin, sequenced in a study of response to subunit inactivated influenza vaccine. TCRdb re-analysed the RT-PCR reads in MiXCR, keeping a single row per CDR3 protein. The sample lists some 200,000 distinct CDR3 sequences, about 12% seen once, with 25% to 30% in the top ten. This sample was shared with a second study, whose subject was T cells expressing NK-cell markers. That work adds: As the method of synthesis, 5'RACE template switching with UMIs yielded TCR beta cDNA.

This material consisted of CD8+ T cells sorted from PBMCs, taken roughly 12 days after vaccination. All receptors derive from a man aged 50 to 60 who received an inactivated influenza vaccine.

This chain uses TRBV29-1 with TRBJ2-1; D may match TRBD1 or TRBD2 (7 bases each). The germline CDR1 and CDR2 sequences are SQVTM and ANQGSEA. This CDR3 is built from 14 residues. Trimming cost V 5 bases and J 6 bases, with 17 bases left between them. Written as DNA, the CDR3 is TGCAGCGTTCCGGGACAGCGGGATATCAATGAGCAGTTCTTC. This gives the protein CSVPGQRDINEQFF.

This chain connects TRBV12-3 or TRBV12-4 to TRBJ2-1, with 9 bases aligning to TRBD2. This CDR3 comprises 15 residues. With V trimmed by 7 bases and J by 4 bases, 8 bases remained unmatched. The CDR3 protein is CASTTSGRSYNEQFF. The CDR3 DNA follows: TGTGCCAGCACCACCAGCGGGAGGTCTTACAATGAGCAGTTCTTC.

The CDR3 DNA follows: TGTGCCAGCAGTGATCCTAGGAATGAGCAGTACTTC. Protein sequence: CASSDPRNEQYF. The chain has TRBV25-1 and TRBJ2-7; no clear D gene. Germline V gene data show CDR1 as MGHDK and CDR2 as SYGVNS. The V and J ends lost 3 bases and 7 bases respectively, with 10 bases between them. This CDR3 comprises 12 residues.

V usage is TRBV6-2 or TRBV6-3 and J usage is TRBJ2-2; D is unresolved. The CDR3 has 14 residues. The germline gives CDR1 MNHEY, CDR2 SVGEGT. Trimming took off 8 bases at V and 4 bases at J, with 14 bases between the two ends. Written as DNA, the CDR3 is TGTGCCAGCGCAGCAATTAAGGCCACCGGGGAGCTGTTTTTT. It encodes CASAAIKATGELFF.

The sample holds a few counts of this clonotype. This sequence joins TRBV6-5 and TRBJ2-1; D is ambiguous. The CDR3 runs to 12 residues. CDR1 is MNHEY and CDR2 is SVGAGI in the germline V gene. Trimming took off 6 bases at V and 7 bases at J, with 10 bases between the two ends. In DNA form, the CDR3 reads TGTGCCAGCAGGCCTAACGCAAATGAGCAGTTCTTC. Its protein is CASRPNANEQFF.

The gene calls are TRBV27 and TRBJ2-1, with D tentatively TRBD2 (6 bases). The length of the CDR3 is 16 residues. Germline CDR1 reads MNHEY; CDR2 reads SMNVEV (reference sequence). Trimming removed 6 bases from V and 6 bases from J, with 21 bases in between. CDR3 DNA: TGTGCCAGCAGGCCGTTTTCCGGGAGCTTACGCAATGAGCAGTTCTTC. This codes for CASRPFSGSLRNEQFF.

This clonotype has only a few counts. The V and J genes are TRBV18 and TRBJ1-2; D perhaps matches TRBD1 (5 bases). The CDR3 consists of 13 residues. Between the trimmed V and J ends, which lost 3 bases and 1 base, there was a span of 6 bases. Germline values: CDR1 KGHSH, CDR2 LQKENI. DNA of the CDR3: TGTGCCAGCTCACCGACAGATAACTATGGCTACACCTTC. Amino acids: CASSPTDNYGYTF.

This clonotype has just a few counts. The chain has TRBV7-3 and TRBJ2-3; unclear D gene. V shed 0 bases and J shed 0 bases, with 13 bases lying between them. The CDR3 totals 17 residues. Germline V gene sequence: CDR1 SGHTA, CDR2 FQGTGA. The CDR3 DNA is TGTGCCAGCAGCTTAACCCCCTTAGCAGGAAGCACAGATACGCAGTATTTT. It yields the protein CASSLTPLAGSTDTQYF.

V and J are TRBV20-1 and TRBJ1-1; 7 bases map to TRBD1. Germline V gene sequence: CDR1 DFQATT, CDR2 SNEGSKA (reference sequence). This CDR3 is built from 13 residues. J lost 0 bases, V lost 7 bases, and 5 bases had no gene match. The CDR3 region is CSGEQGMNTEAFF. In nucleotides, the CDR3 is TGCAGTGGGGAACAGGGGATGAACACTGAAGCTTTCTTT.

As to this clonotype: The conserved closing phenylalanine or tryptophan is absent in this CDR3, likely reflecting a read error. It is unclear where the CDR3 begins or ends on the DNA, so no DNA is shown, and the CDR3 is as TCRdb lists it. The gene calls are TRBV6-2 or TRBV6-3 and TRBJ2-1. The germline V gene encodes CDR1 MNHEY and CDR2 SVGEGT. The CDR3 has 9 amino acids, counting both end residues. This CDR3 reads CATNSHPAR.

This clonotype was seen at least ten times. The CDR3 bases are TGTGCCAGCAGTTGGAAGACTAGCGGGAGTGATACGCAGTATTTT. Amino acids: CASSWKTSGSDTQYF. V gene TRBV28 combines with J gene TRBJ2-3, with 12 bases fitting TRBD2. CDR1 and CDR2 (germline): MDHEN, SYDVKM. CDR3 length: 15 residues. V shed 4 bases, J shed 6 bases, and the junction held 5 bases outside the gene matches. Supplemented by reference TRBV28 and TRBJ2-3, the full variable domain reads DVKVTQSSRYLVKRTGEKVFLECVQDMDHENMFWYRQDPGLGLRLIYFSYDVKMKEKGDIPEGYSVSREKKERFSLILESASTNQTSMYLCASSWKTSGSDTQYFGPGTRLTVL.

Only a few counts were recorded for this clonotype. The rearrangement uses TRBV7-9 and TRBJ1-4; no clear D gene. Trimming pared 5 bases from V and 2 bases from J, leaving 9 bases between. The CDR3 runs to 14 residues. The germline CDR1 and CDR2 sequences are SEHNR and FQNEAQ (reference sequence). The CDR3 DNA reads TGTGCCAGCAGCGCTCTTTTCACTAATGAAAAACTGTTTTTT. Its protein product is CASSALFTNEKLFF.

This clonotype was counted a few times. This chain joins TRBV4-1 and TRBJ2-2, with D possibly called TRBD1 or TRBD2 (5 bases each). CDR3 size: 16 residues. V was clipped by 3 bases and J by 4 bases, with 15 bases between them. Germline V gives CDR1 MGHRA, CDR2 YSYEKL. The CDR3: CASSHRKVGVTGELFF. In DNA, the CDR3 is TGCGCCAGCAGCCATCGAAAAGTGGGGGTCACCGGGGAGCTGTTTTTT.

This clonotype was recorded a few times. The V and J genes are TRBV5-1 and TRBJ2-1; maybe TRBD2 (6 bases). V was shortened by 0 bases and J by 2 bases, with 9 bases between the two germline ends. The length of the CDR3 is 15 residues. Germline-derived CDR1 and CDR2 are SGHRS and YFSETQ. The CDR3 region has the DNA TGCGCCAGCAGCTTGGGTAGCGGAGCCTACAATGAGCAGTTCTTC. Translating gives CASSLGSGAYNEQFF.

This clonotype was detected a few times. V usage is TRBV20-1 and J usage is TRBJ2-7; D is unclear. CDR1 and CDR2 (germline): DFQATT, SNEGSKA (reference sequence). V gave up 2 bases and J gave up 4 bases, with 6 bases separating them. This CDR3 region has 11 residues. This CDR3 is CSARPRYEQYF. In DNA form, the CDR3 reads TGCAGTGCTAGACCTCGATACGAGCAGTACTTC.

The chain combines TRBV19 with TRBJ2-7; 9 bases fit TRBD1. This CDR3 has 15 amino acids. The V gene end was trimmed by 4 bases and the J gene end by 0 bases; junction bases not matched to a gene: 4. Germline CDR1 reads LNHDA; CDR2 reads SQIVND (reference sequence). The CDR3 loop reads CASSRTGVSSYEQYF. The CDR3 DNA follows: TGTGCCAGTAGTAGGACAGGGGTCAGCTCCTACGAGCAGTACTTC.

This clonotype showed up just a few times. Here the CDR3 reads CASSSRQGTNTEAFF. CDR3 coding DNA: TGTGCCAGCAGCTCGCGACAGGGAACGAACACTGAAGCTTTCTTT. V and J are TRBV7-9 and TRBJ1-1, with 7 bases lining up with TRBD1. The junction had 6 bases not matched to a gene; V was cut back by 4 bases and J by 1 base. CDR3 length: 15 residues. Germline lookup yields CDR1 SEHNR and CDR2 FQNEAQ (reference sequence).

Ten or more counts support this clonotype. The chain uses TRBV29-1 and TRBJ2-7; D is perhaps TRBD1 (5 bases). V was cut by 5 bases and J by 2 bases, with 10 bases left in between. The CDR3 extends over 12 amino acids. The germline V gene encodes CDR1 SQVTM and CDR2 ANQGSEA. CDR3 sequence: CSVQGTTYEQYF. CDR3 bases: TGCAGCGTTCAGGGAACGACCTACGAGCAGTACTTC.

The chain links TRBV4-1 to TRBJ2-7; tentatively, D is TRBD1 (5 bases). Germline loops: CDR1 MGHRA, CDR2 YSYEKL. The CDR3 spans 15 residues. The V and J ends lost 3 bases and 2 bases respectively, with 14 bases between them. The CDR3 sequence is CASSHRDRSTYEQYF. The CDR3 DNA reads TGCGCCAGCAGCCATAGAGACAGAAGCACCTACGAGCAGTACTTC.

V is TRBV3-1 and J is TRBJ1-5; D may be TRBD1 (5 bases). V was cut by 4 bases and J by 4 bases, with 11 bases left in between. Germline CDR1 and CDR2: LGHDT and YNNKEL (reference sequence). The CDR3 extends over 14 amino acids. CDR3 in DNA: TGTGCCAGCAGCCGAGTAGGGGAGAATCAGCCCCAGCATTTT. This translates into CASSRVGENQPQHF.

The rearrangement uses TRBV6-1 and TRBJ2-3; TRBD1 or TRBD2 may be the D gene (5 bases each). CDR1 is MNHNS, CDR2 SASEGT, per germline. Trimming took off 4 bases at V and 0 bases at J, with 11 bases between the two ends. The CDR3 totals 15 residues. CDR3: CASSVVRDSTDTQYF. Here the CDR3 DNA reads TGTGCCAGCAGTGTCGTTCGGGACAGCACAGATACGCAGTATTTT.

This chain uses TRBV6-5 with TRBJ1-1; D uncertain. V was shortened by 4 bases and J by 1 base, with 10 bases between the two germline ends. Germline values: CDR1 MNHEY, CDR2 SVGAGI. The CDR3 totals 14 residues. In DNA, the CDR3 is TGTGCCAGCAGTTCTGGACGGTGGAACACTGAAGCTTTCTTT. It yields the protein CASSSGRWNTEAFF.

The CDR3 region is CASSPPGGMETQYF. In DNA form, the CDR3 reads TGTGCCAGCAGCCCCCCAGGTGGGATGGAGACCCAGTACTTC. The chain combines TRBV12-3 or TRBV12-4 with TRBJ2-5; D remains ambiguous. V was cut by 6 bases and J by 5 bases, with 16 bases left in between. There are 14 residues in the CDR3.

This clonotype has only a few counts. V usage is TRBV29-1 and J usage is TRBJ2-2; the D gene is possibly TRBD1 (6 bases). This CDR3 has 18 residues. Per the germline V gene, CDR1 is SQVTM and CDR2 is ANQGSEA. V lost 3 bases and J 0 bases, leaving 20 bases between the germline ends. The CDR3 nucleotides are TGCAGCGTTGAGAGCCCGGGGACATCGGCGACGAACACCGGGGAGCTGTTTTTT. Translation gives CSVESPGTSATNTGELFF.

This clonotype has more than one count but fewer than ten. The CDR3 here is CASSAVGTSFNEQFF. CDR3 coding DNA: TGTGCCAGCAGTGCCGTCGGGACTAGTTTTAATGAGCAGTTCTTC. The rearrangement links TRBV2 to TRBJ2-1, with TRBD2 matching 8 bases. V trimming: 4 bases; J trimming: 7 bases; junction bases outside the gene matches: 9. Germline loops: CDR1 SNHLY, CDR2 FYNNEI. This CDR3 spans 15 amino acids.